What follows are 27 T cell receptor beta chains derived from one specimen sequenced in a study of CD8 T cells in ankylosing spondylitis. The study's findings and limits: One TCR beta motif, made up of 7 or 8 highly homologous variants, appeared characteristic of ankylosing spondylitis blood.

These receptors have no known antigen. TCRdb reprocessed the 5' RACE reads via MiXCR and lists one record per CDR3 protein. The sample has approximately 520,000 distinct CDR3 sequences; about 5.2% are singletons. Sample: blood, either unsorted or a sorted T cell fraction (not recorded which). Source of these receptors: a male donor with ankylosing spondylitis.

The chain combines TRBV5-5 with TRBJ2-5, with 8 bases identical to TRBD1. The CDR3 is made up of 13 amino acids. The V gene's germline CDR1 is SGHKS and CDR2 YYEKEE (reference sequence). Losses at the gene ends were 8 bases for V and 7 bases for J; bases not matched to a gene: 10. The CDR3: CARSLGQGWTQYF. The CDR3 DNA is TGTGCCAGGAGCCTCGGACAGGGATGGACCCAGTACTTC.

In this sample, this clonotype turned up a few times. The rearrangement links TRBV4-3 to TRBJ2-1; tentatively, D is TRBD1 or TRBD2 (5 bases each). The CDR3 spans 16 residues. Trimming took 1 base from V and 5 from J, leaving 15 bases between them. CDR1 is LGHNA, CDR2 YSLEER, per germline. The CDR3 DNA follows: TGCGCCAGCAGCCAAGGTCTGGGGGATCGACACAATGAGCAGTTCTTC. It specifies CASSQGLGDRHNEQFF.

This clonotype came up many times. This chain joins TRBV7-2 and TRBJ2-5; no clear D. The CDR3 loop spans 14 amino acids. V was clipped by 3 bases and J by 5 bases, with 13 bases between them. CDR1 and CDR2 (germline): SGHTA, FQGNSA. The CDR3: CASSFVRSGETQYF. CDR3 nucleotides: TGTGCCAGCAGCTTTGTCCGGAGTGGGGAGACCCAGTACTTC.

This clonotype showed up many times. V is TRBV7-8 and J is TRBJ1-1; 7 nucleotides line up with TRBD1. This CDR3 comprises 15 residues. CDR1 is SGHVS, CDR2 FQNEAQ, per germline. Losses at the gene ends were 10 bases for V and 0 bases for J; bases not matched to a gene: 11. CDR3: CATQGQIPMNTEAFF. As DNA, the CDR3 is TGTGCCACTCAGGGACAGATACCGATGAACACTGAAGCTTTCTTT.

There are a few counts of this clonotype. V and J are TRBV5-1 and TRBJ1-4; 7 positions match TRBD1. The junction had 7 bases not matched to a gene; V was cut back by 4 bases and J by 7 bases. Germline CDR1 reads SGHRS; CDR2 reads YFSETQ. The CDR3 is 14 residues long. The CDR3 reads CASSDGTAIEKLFF. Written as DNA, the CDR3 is TGCGCCAGCAGCGACGGGACAGCCATTGAAAAACTGTTTTTT.

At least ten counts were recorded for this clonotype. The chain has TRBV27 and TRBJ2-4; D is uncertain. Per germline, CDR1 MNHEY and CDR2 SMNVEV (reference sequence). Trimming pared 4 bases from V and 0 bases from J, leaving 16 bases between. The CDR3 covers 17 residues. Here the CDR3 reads CASSSRRGQLAKNIQYF. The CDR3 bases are TGTGCCAGCAGTTCCCGTCGAGGTCAGTTAGCCAAAAACATTCAGTACTTC.

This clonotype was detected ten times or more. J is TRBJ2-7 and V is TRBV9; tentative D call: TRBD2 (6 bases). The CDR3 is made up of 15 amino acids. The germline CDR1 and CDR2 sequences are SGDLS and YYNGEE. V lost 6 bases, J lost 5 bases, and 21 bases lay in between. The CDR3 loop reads CASTPRGLAYDEQYF. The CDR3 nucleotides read TGTGCCAGCACCCCTAGAGGGCTAGCGTACGACGAGCAGTACTTC.

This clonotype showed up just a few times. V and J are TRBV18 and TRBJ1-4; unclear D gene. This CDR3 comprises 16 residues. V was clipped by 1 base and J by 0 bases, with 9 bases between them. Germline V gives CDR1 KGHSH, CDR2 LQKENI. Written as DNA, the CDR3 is TGTGCCAGCTCACCACTACAGACTGCAACTAATGAAAAACTGTTTTTT. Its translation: CASSPLQTATNEKLFF.

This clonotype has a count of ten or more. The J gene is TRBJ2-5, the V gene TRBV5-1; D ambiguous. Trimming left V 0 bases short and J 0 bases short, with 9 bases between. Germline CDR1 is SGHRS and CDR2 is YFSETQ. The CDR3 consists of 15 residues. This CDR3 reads CASSLAVAYQETQYF. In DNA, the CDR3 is TGCGCCAGCAGCTTGGCCGTGGCTTACCAAGAGACCCAGTACTTC.

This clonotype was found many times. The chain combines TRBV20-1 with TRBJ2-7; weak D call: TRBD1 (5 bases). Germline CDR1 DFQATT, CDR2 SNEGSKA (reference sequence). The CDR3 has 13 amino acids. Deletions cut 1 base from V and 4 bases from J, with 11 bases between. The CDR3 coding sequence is TGCAGTGCTAGAGGGGGCCAGATATACGAGCAGTACTTC. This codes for CSARGGQIYEQYF.

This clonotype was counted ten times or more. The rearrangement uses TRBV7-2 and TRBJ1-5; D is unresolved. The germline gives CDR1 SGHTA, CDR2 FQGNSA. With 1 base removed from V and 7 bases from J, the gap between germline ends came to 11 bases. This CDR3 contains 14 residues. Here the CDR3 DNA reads TGTGCCAGCAGCTTAGTGTTTGGGCAGCAGCCCCAGCATTTT. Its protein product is CASSLVFGQQPQHF.

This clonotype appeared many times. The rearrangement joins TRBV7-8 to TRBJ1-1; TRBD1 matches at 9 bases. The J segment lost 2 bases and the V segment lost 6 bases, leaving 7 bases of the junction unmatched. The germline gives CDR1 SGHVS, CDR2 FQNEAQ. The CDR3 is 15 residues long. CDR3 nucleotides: TGTGCCAGCAGACCGCTGGACAGGGGAAACACTGAAGCTTTCTTT. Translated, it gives CASRPLDRGNTEAFF. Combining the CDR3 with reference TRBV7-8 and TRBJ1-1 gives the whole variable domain GAGVSQSPRYKVAKRGQDVALRCDPISGHVSLFWYQQALGQGPEFLTYFQNEAQLDKSGLPSDRFFAERPEGSVSTLKIQRTQQEDSAVYLCASRPLDRGNTEAFFGQGTRLTVV.

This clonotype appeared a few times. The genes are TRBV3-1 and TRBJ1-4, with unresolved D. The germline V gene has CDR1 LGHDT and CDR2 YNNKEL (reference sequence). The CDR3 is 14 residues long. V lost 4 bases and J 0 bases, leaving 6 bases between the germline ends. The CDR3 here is CASSRAATNEKLFF. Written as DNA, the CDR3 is TGTGCCAGCAGCCGCGCAGCAACTAATGAAAAACTGTTTTTT.

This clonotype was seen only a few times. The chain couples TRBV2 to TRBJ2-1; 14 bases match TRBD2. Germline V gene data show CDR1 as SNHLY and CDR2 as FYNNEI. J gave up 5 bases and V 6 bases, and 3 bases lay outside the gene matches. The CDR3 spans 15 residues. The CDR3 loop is CASRPGLAGDNEQFF. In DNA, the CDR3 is TGTGCCAGCAGGCCGGGACTAGCGGGAGACAATGAGCAGTTCTTC.

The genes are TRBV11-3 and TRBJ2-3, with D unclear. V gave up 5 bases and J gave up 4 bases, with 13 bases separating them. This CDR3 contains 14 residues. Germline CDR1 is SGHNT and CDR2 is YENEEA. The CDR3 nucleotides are TGTGCCAGCAGCCAGGAAGCGATGTCAGATACGCAGTATTTT. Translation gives CASSQEAMSDTQYF.

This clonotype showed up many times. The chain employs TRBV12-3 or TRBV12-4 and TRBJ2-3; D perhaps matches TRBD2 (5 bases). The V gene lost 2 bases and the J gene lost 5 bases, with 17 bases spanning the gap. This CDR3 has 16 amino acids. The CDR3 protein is CASSLTGRWRKDTQYF. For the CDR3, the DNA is TGTGCCAGCAGTTTAACGGGGAGATGGCGGAAAGATACGCAGTATTTT.

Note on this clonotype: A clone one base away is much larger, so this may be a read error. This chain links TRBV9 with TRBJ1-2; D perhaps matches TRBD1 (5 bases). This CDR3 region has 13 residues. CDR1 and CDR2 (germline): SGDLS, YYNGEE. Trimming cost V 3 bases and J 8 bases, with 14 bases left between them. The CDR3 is CASSAVVREGYTF. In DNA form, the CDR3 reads TGTGCCAGCAGCGCGGTGGTCAGGGAAGGCTACACCTTC. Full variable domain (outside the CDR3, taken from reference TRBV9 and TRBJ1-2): DSGVTQTPKHLITATGQRVTLRCSPRSGDLSVYWYQQSLDQGLQFLIQYYNGEERAKGNILERFSAQQFPDLHSELNLSSLELGDSALYFCASSAVVREGYTFGSGTRLTVV.

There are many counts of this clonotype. CDR3 coding DNA: TGTGCCACCAGCGATAACAGACTAGATCCAGATACGCAGTATTTT. As protein: CATSDNRLDPDTQYF. The chain couples TRBV24-1 to TRBJ2-3; possibly TRBD2 for D (6 bases). The CDR3 loop spans 15 amino acids. Germline V gives CDR1 KGHDR, CDR2 SFDVKD. V was cut by 7 bases and J by 4 bases, with 17 bases left in between.

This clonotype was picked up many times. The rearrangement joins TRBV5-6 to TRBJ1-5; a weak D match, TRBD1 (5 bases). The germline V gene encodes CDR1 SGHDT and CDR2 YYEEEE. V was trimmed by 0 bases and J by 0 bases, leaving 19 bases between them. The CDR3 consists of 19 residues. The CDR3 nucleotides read TGTGCCAGCAGCTTGGGTCTGTCTAGGGGCGGGAATAGCAATCAGCCCCAGCATTTT. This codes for CASSLGLSRGGNSNQPQHF.

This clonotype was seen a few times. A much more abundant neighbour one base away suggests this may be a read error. The CDR3: CASSYNSPLHF. CDR3 sequence (DNA): TGTGCCAGCAGCTATAATTCACCCCTCCACTTT. The V and J genes are TRBV7-2 and TRBJ1-6; no clear D gene. This CDR3 comprises 11 residues. The V end was cut by 4 bases, the J end by 5 bases, with 0 bases between. Germline V gene lookup returns CDR1 SGHTA and CDR2 FQGNSA.

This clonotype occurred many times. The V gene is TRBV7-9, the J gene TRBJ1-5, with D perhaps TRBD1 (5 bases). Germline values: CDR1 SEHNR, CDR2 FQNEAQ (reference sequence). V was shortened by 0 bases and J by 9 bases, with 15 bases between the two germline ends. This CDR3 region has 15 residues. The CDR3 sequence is CASSLAGQPSMPQHF. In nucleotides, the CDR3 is TGTGCCAGCAGCTTAGCGGGGCAGCCTTCGATGCCCCAGCATTTT.

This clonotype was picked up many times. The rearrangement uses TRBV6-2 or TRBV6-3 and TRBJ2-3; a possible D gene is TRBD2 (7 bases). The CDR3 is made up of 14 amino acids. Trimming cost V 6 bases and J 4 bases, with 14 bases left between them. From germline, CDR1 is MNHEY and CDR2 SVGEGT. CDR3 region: CASSDRGAPDTQYF. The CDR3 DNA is TGTGCCAGCAGCGACCGGGGGGCCCCAGATACGCAGTATTTT.

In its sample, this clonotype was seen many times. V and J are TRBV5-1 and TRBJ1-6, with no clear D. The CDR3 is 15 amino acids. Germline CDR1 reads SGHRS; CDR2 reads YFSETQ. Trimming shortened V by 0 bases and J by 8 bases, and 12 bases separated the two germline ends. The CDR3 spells CASSLVGPEDSPLHF. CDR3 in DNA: TGCGCCAGCAGCTTGGTCGGGCCTGAGGATTCACCCCTCCACTTT.

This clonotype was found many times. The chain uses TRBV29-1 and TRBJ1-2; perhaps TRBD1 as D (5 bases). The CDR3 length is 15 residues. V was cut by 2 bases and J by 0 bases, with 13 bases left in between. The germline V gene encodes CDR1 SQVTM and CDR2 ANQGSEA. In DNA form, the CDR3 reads TGCAGCGTTGAACCCCGACAGCTAGCTAACTATGGCTACACCTTC. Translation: CSVEPRQLANYGYTF.

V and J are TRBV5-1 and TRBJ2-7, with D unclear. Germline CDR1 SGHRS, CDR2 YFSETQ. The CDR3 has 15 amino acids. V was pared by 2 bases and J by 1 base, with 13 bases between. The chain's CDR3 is CASSFNIEKSYEQYF. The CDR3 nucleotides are TGCGCCAGCAGCTTTAACATTGAGAAGTCCTACGAGCAGTACTTC. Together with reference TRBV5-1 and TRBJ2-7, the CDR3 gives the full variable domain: KAGVTQTPRYLIKTRGQQVTLSCSPISGHRSVSWYQQTPGQGLQFLFEYFSETQRNKGNFPGRFSGRQFSNSRSEMNVSTLELGDSALYLCASSFNIEKSYEQYFGPGTRLTVT.

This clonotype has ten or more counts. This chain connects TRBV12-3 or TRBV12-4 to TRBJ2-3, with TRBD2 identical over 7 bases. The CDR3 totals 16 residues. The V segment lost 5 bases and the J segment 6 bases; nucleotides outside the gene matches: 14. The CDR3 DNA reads TGTGCCAGCAGTGCCGGGAGGTCACACAAAGTGGATACGCAGTATTTT. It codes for CASSAGRSHKVDTQYF.

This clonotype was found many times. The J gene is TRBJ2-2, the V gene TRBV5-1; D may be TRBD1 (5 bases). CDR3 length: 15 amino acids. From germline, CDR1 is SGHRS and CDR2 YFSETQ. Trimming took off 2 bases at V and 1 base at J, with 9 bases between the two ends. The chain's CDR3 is CASSFRQGNTGELFF. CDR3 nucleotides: TGCGCCAGCAGCTTTCGGCAGGGGAACACCGGGGAGCTGTTTTTT.